The rows below give T cell receptor beta chains drawn from one sample of a study of blood T cell repertoires in COVID-19. The table came from immunoSEQ multiplex PCR; TCRdb's copy has only in-frame clones and leaves some out. The table includes approximately 50,000 clones, 90% detected once. Sequencing input: peripheral blood. The receptors shown here come from a human donor in a cohort sampled during active COVID-19. The CDR3 runs from the conserved cysteine through the conserved F or W. The D gene is left open where the match is weak. Clone size is given for some rows only: seen once, a few or many times, or a class if the clone is expanded.

j_gene: TRBJ2-1; v_gene: TRBV18; abundance: -; d_gene: TRBD2; CDR3nt: TGTGCCAGCTCACCTACTAGCGGGAGTTTCGACAATGAGCAGTTCTTC; CDR3aa: CASSPTSGSFDNEQFF
j_gene: TRBJ2-3; v_gene: TRBV4-2; abundance: few; d_gene: TRBD2; CDR3nt: TGTGCCAGCAGCCAAGACCCTAGCGGGATAGATACGCAGTATTTT; CDR3aa: CASSQDPSGIDTQYF
j_gene: TRBJ2-3; v_gene: TRBV5-1; abundance: -; d_gene: TRBD2; CDR3nt: TGCGCCAGCAGCTTGGAGCTAGCGGGAGGCAATACGCAGTATTTT; CDR3aa: CASSLELAGGNTQYF
j_gene: TRBJ2-2; v_gene: TRBV28; abundance: -; d_gene: TRBD1; CDR3nt: TGTGCCGGGGGGACAGGGGTGGACGGGGAGCTGTTTTTT; CDR3aa: CAGGTGVDGELFF
j_gene: TRBJ2-6; v_gene: TRBV5-8; abundance: once; d_gene: TRBD2; CDR3nt: TGTGCCAGCAGCTTGTGGGCTAGCGGGAGGGCTGGGGCCAACGTCCTGACTTTC; CDR3aa: CASSLWASGRAGANVLTF
j_gene: TRBJ2-1; v_gene: TRBV6-1; abundance: -; d_gene: TRBD2; CDR3nt: TGTGCCAGCAGTGAAGCAAGCGGGGCCTACAATGAGCAGTTCTTC; CDR3aa: CASSEASGAYNEQFF
j_gene: TRBJ1-3; v_gene: TRBV27; abundance: -; d_gene: -; CDR3nt: TGTGCCAGCAGTTCTGGCGGGACCATATATTTT; CDR3aa: CASSSGGTIYF
j_gene: TRBJ1-1; v_gene: TRBV6-6; abundance: few; d_gene: -; CDR3nt: TGTGCCAGCAGTTACCCCGCAGGGGTAAGGACTGAAGCTTTCTTT; CDR3aa: CASSYPAGVRTEAFF
j_gene: TRBJ1-1; v_gene: TRBV3-1/TRBV3-2; abundance: medium-sized; d_gene: -; CDR3nt: TGTGCCAGCAGCCAATGGGGAGGTGGAACTGAAGCTTTCTTT; CDR3aa: CASSQWGGGTEAFF
j_gene: TRBJ1-2; v_gene: TRBV25-1; abundance: -; d_gene: -; CDR3nt: TGTGCCAGCAGTTGGCACTATGGCTACACCTTC; CDR3aa: CASSWHYGYTF
j_gene: TRBJ1-1; v_gene: TRBV3-1/TRBV3-2; abundance: -; d_gene: -; CDR3nt: TGTGCCAGCAGCCAAGATCTTGTGAACACTGAAGCTTTCTTT; CDR3aa: CASSQDLVNTEAFF
j_gene: TRBJ2-6; v_gene: TRBV5-1; abundance: -; d_gene: -; CDR3nt: TGCGCCAGCAGCCCTCGGGTGCCCAACGTCCTGACTTTC; CDR3aa: CASSPRVPNVLTF
j_gene: TRBJ1-5; v_gene: TRBV7-3; abundance: once; d_gene: TRBD1; CDR3nt: TGTGCCAGCAGCCCGACAGGGGTCGGTCAGCCCCAGCATTTT; CDR3aa: CASSPTGVGQPQHF
j_gene: TRBJ2-2; v_gene: TRBV7-7; abundance: -; d_gene: -; CDR3nt: TGTGCTAGCAGCCCTCAACTAGCAGCGAACACCGGGGAGCTGTTTTTT; CDR3aa: CASSPQLAANTGELFF
j_gene: TRBJ1-1; v_gene: TRBV6-1; abundance: -; d_gene: -; CDR3nt: TGTGCCAGCAGTGAAGCTGGAGGGGTAGCCACTGAAGCTTTCTTT; CDR3aa: CASSEAGGVATEAFF
j_gene: TRBJ1-4; v_gene: TRBV19; abundance: -; d_gene: TRBD1; CDR3nt: TGTGCCAGTAGTCCCTCAGGACAGGCAACTAATGAAAAACTGTTTTTT; CDR3aa: CASSPSGQATNEKLFF
j_gene: TRBJ2-7; v_gene: TRBV28; abundance: -; d_gene: -; CDR3nt: TGTGCCAGCAGTTCTCCTACCACCTACGAGCAGTACTTC; CDR3aa: CASSSPTTYEQYF
j_gene: TRBJ2-2; v_gene: TRBV24-1; abundance: -; d_gene: TRBD1; CDR3nt: TGTGCCACCAGTGGGGGGGACAGGGACACCGGGGAGCTGTTTTTT; CDR3aa: CATSGGDRDTGELFF
j_gene: TRBJ1-4; v_gene: TRBV28; abundance: -; d_gene: TRBD1; CDR3nt: TGTGCCAGCAGGGGGACAGAGGAGGAAAAACTGTTTTTT; CDR3aa: CASRGTEEEKLFF
j_gene: TRBJ2-1; v_gene: TRBV19; abundance: -; d_gene: TRBD1; CDR3nt: TGTGCCAGTAGTATAGAAGGGACAGGTTTCCTTGAGCAGTTCTTC; CDR3aa: CASSIEGTGFLEQFF
j_gene: TRBJ1-5; v_gene: TRBV19; abundance: -; d_gene: -; CDR3nt: TGTGCCAGTAGTATAGGGGGGAGGTTCAATCAGCCCCAGCATTTT; CDR3aa: CASSIGGRFNQPQHF
j_gene: TRBJ2-3; v_gene: TRBV7-6; abundance: -; d_gene: -; CDR3nt: TGTGCCAGCAGCTTAGGGGGTGCAGGGCCAGATACGCAGTATTTT; CDR3aa: CASSLGGAGPDTQYF
j_gene: TRBJ2-7; v_gene: TRBV7-9; abundance: few; d_gene: -; CDR3nt: TGTGCCAGCAGCCCAAGACTATTTCAGGATGAGCAGTACTTC; CDR3aa: CASSPRLFQDEQYF
j_gene: TRBJ2-7; v_gene: TRBV5-4; abundance: once; d_gene: TRBD2; CDR3nt: TGTGCCAGCAGCTTGGCCCTAGCGGGATCTCACGAGCAGTACTTC; CDR3aa: CASSLALAGSHEQYF
j_gene: TRBJ1-1; v_gene: TRBV2; abundance: -; d_gene: TRBD1; CDR3nt: TGTGCCAGCAAGGGACAGGGGGCAACTGAAGCTTTCTTT; CDR3aa: CASKGQGATEAFF
j_gene: TRBJ2-5; v_gene: TRBV27; abundance: -; d_gene: -; CDR3nt: TGTGCCAGCAGTTTAATACAGGGTTGGGAGACCCAGTACTTC; CDR3aa: CASSLIQGWETQYF
j_gene: TRBJ1-4; v_gene: TRBV4-1; abundance: -; d_gene: -; CDR3nt: TGCGCCAGCAGCCCAGGACGGGGGGCAAGGCTTGAAAAACTGTTTTTT; CDR3aa: CASSPGRGARLEKLFF
j_gene: TRBJ1-4; v_gene: TRBV5-4; abundance: -; d_gene: -; CDR3nt: TGTGCCAGCAGCTCCGACAGGAGTGCAACTAATGAAAAACTGTTTTTT; CDR3aa: CASSSDRSATNEKLFF